One T cell receptor beta chain is described in this entry. What it binds is unknown. The sample belongs to a study of T cells after yellow fever vaccination. Trimming shortened V by 9 bases and J by 4 bases, and 15 bases separated the two germline ends. Germline assignment: CDR1 MNHNS and CDR2 SASEGT. CDR3 size: 13 residues. The TCR cDNA carried a universal primer site and UMIs from 5'RACE template switching. TCRdb passed the 5' RACE reads through MiXCR, listing each CDR3 protein once. The sample contains around 590,000 distinct CDR3 sequences, 9% to 15% of which appear only once. Points from the study as a whole: Subsequent booster samples again held most clones from primary vaccination (just under 98% CD4, 85% to 90% CD8).

The sequence was obtained from a man younger than 40 who received the YFV17D yellow fever vaccine. J is TRBJ2-5 and V is TRBV6-1; D possibly matches TRBD1 or TRBD2 (6 bases each). The source material was PBMCs, sampled on the day of the yellow fever booster vaccination. The CDR3 DNA reads as TGTGCCAGTCGCATAGGGGGGCCAGAGACCCAGTACTTC. It encodes CASRIGGPETQYF.